This TCR beta chain originates from a study of blood T cell repertoires in COVID-19. Study in general: The United States, Italy and Spain supplied acute and convalescent COVID-19 samples. T cells, B-cell-depleted T cells, or PBMCs supplied cDNA or gDNA.

Data came from immunoSEQ multiplex PCR; TCRdb stores just in-frame clones and leaves some out. The table records 55,000 to 75,000 clones, roughly 85% of them present only once. The CDR3 totals 14 residues. Germline V gene data show CDR1 as SGHTA and CDR2 as FQGTGA. V lost 5 bases to trimming and J lost 2 bases; unmatched junction nucleotides: 5. Sequencing was carried out using peripheral blood. The sequence was collected from a man between 60 and 75 years old with acute or convalescent COVID-19. This chain uses TRBV7-3 with TRBJ2-7; 8 bases line up with TRBD2. This CDR3 reads CASSLIAGTYEQYF. The DNA of the CDR3 is TGTGCCAGCAGCCTAATAGCGGGAACCTACGAGCAGTACTTC.